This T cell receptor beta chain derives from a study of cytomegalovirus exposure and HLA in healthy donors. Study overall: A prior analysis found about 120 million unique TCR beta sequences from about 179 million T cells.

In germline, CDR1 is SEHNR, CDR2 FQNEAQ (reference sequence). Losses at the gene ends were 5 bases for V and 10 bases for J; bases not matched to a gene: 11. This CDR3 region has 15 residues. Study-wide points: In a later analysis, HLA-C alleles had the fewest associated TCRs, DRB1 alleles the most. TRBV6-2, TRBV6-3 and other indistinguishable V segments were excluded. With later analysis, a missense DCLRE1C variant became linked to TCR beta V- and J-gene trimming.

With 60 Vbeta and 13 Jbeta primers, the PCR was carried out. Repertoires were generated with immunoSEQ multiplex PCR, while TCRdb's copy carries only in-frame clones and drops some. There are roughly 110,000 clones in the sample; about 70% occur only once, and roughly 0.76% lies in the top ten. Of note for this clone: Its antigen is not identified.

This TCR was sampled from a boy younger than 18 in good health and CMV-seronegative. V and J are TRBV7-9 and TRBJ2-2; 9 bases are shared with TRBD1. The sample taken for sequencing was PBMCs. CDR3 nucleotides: TGTGCCAGCAGCCCGCCCGGGACAGGGAGGGAGGAGCTGTTTTTT. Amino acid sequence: CASSPPGTGREELFF.